This paragraph covers one T cell receptor beta chain sequence. Antigen specificity is unknown. The record originates from a study of OX40 agonist ivuxolimab in advanced cancers. This CDR3 is built from 17 residues. V shed 4 bases and J 0 bases; nucleotides not matched to a gene: 5. Per germline, CDR1 MGHRA and CDR2 YSYEKL. Libraries were prepared by immunoSEQ multiplex PCR; TCRdb keeps only in-frame clonotypes and omits some of them. The repertoire includes 30,000 or so clones, approximately 90% of them detected once, and 24% sits in the top ten. Study-level points and caveats: The work left the antigen specificity of expanded peripheral T cells undetermined. CD8+ T cells averaged more expanded clones than CD4+.

This sequence originates from an adult with an advanced solid tumor such as melanoma, head and neck, liver or kidney cancer. The rearrangement links TRBV4-1 to TRBJ2-3; the match to TRBD2 covers 12 bases. This material consisted of CD4+ or CD8+ T cells sorted from blood, taken in a trial of the OX40 agonist ivuxolimab. This CDR3 is CASSPRTSGDSTDTQYF. In DNA form, the CDR3 reads TGCGCCAGCAGCCCACGGACTAGCGGGGATAGCACAGATACGCAGTATTTT.